This passage covers 8 T cell receptor beta chains from one sample sequenced in a study of cytomegalovirus exposure and HLA in healthy donors. In the PCR, 60 Vbeta and 13 Jbeta primers were used. Data came from immunoSEQ multiplex PCR; TCRdb stores just in-frame clones and leaves some out. The repertoire consists of fewer than 120,000 clones, with approximately 84% occurring once and the leading ten covering about 1.8%. The specimen sequenced was PBMCs. These receptors all come from a man between 35 and 55 years old in good health and CMV-seronegative.

The V and J genes are TRBV7-2 and TRBJ2-1; D is perhaps TRBD2 (7 bases). The V end was cut by 0 bases, the J end by 7 bases, with 13 bases between. CDR1 and CDR2 (germline): SGHTA, FQGNSA. The CDR3 loop spans 15 amino acids. The CDR3 loop is CASSLAGRGVNEQFF. As DNA, the CDR3 is TGTGCCAGCAGCTTAGCGGGGAGGGGGGTTAATGAGCAGTTCTTC.

A single count supports this clone. The chain couples TRBV29-1 to TRBJ2-7, with 8 positions matching TRBD1. Germline V gene sequence: CDR1 SQVTM, CDR2 ANQGSEA. The junction had 2 bases not matched to a gene; V was cut back by 7 bases and J by 3 bases. The CDR3 loop spans 11 amino acids. CDR3 DNA: TGCAGCGGAGGACAGGGCTACGAGCAGTACTTC. The encoded protein is CSGGQGYEQYF.

The V call is TRBV21-1, the J call TRBJ2-5; the D call in the table, TRBD1, was not verified against the DNA. TRBV21-1 is noted as a pseudogene. The CDR3 totals 14 residues. In nucleotides, the CDR3 is TGTGCCAGCAGCAAGGAGGGACAGAAGATAACCCAGTACTTC. This codes for CASSKEGQKITQYF.

CDR3 residues: CASSSEGLGDTQYF. The CDR3 DNA sequence: TGCGCCAGCAGCTCAGAGGGATTGGGAGATACGCAGTATTTT. V gene TRBV5-1 combines with J gene TRBJ2-3; the D gene is possibly TRBD2 (5 bases). V lost 3 bases to trimming and J lost 5 bases, with 13 bases between them. The CDR3 has 14 amino acids. Germline V gives CDR1 SGHRS, CDR2 YFSETQ.

The chain employs TRBV6-1 and TRBJ2-7; tentative D call: TRBD1 (6 bases). V was shortened by 7 bases and J by 3 bases, with 13 bases between the two germline ends. The CDR3 loop spans 13 amino acids. From germline, CDR1 is MNHNS and CDR2 SASEGT. Written as DNA, the CDR3 is TGTGCCAGCAACTCGGACAGCCTCTACGAGCAGTACTTC. As protein: CASNSDSLYEQYF.

The V gene is TRBV5-1, the J gene TRBJ2-1; D perhaps matches TRBD1 (5 bases). The length of the CDR3 is 17 residues. In germline, CDR1 is SGHRS, CDR2 YFSETQ. With 1 base removed from V and 0 bases from J, the gap between germline ends came to 14 bases. The CDR3: CASSLTFRQGSYNEQFF. The CDR3 DNA is TGCGCCAGCAGCTTGACGTTCCGGCAGGGCTCCTACAATGAGCAGTTCTTC.

This chain uses TRBV27 with TRBJ2-4; D perhaps matches TRBD2 (6 bases). CDR3 length: 15 amino acids. In germline, CDR1 is MNHEY, CDR2 SMNVEV (reference sequence). With 6 bases removed from V and 6 bases from J, the gap between germline ends came to 18 bases. Written as DNA, the CDR3 is TGTGCCAGCAGATCCCGCGGGGACGGGGGAAACATTCAGTACTTC. Translated, it gives CASRSRGDGGNIQYF.

This clone occurred once. The chain links TRBV7-9 to TRBJ2-3; D is ambiguous. CDR1 and CDR2 (germline): SEHNR, FQNEAQ (reference sequence). The CDR3 has 11 amino acids. Deletions cut 7 bases from V and 6 bases from J, with 8 bases between. CDR3 nucleotides: TGTGCCAGCAACTCTGAGGATACGCAGTATTTT. Translating gives CASNSEDTQYF.